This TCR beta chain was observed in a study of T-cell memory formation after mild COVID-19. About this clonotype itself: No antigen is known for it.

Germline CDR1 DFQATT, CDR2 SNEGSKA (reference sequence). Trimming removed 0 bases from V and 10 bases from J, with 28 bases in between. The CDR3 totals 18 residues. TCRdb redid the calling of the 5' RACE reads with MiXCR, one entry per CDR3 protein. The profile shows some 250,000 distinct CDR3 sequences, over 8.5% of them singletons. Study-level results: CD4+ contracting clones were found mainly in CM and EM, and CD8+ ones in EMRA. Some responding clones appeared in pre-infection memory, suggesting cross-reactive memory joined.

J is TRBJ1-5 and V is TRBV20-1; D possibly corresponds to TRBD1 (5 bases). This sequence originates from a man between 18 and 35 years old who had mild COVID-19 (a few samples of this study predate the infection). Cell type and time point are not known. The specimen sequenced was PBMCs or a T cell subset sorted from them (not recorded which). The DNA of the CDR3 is TGCAGTGCTAGAGATTTGGAGCAGGGAACGGCCCCCAATGTTCCCCAGCATTTT. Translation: CSARDLEQGTAPNVPQHF.